Listed below are T cell receptor beta chains from one sample, sequenced in a study of T-cell reconstitution after alpha-beta-depleted transplantation in children. Each CDR3 protein gets one entry after TCRdb re-called the PCR reads with MiXCR. The sample shows some 530,000 distinct CDR3 sequences, around 13% of them seen only once. Here the sequenced sample was PBMCs from the stem cell graft donor, taken from the stem cell graft. Every receptor here comes from a human donor who donated a stem cell graft to a child with combined immunodeficiency. The CDR3 runs from the conserved cysteine through the conserved F or W. The D gene is left open where the match is weak. Rows may omit the clone size; those that give it use once, few, many or a size class.

D: TRBD1; J: TRBJ2-2; V: TRBV5-1; size: many; CDR3: CASSLAGQAGELFF; DNA: TGCGCCAGCAGCTTGGCCGGACAGGCCGGGGAGCTGTTTTTT
D: -; J: TRBJ2-2; V: TRBV23-1; size: -; CDR3: CASSQASYTGELFF; DNA: TGCGCCAGCAGTCAAGCATCCTACACCGGGGAGCTGTTTTTT
D: -; J: TRBJ1-5; V: TRBV28; size: -; CDR3: CASSLTDGNYQPQHF; DNA: TGTGCCAGCAGTTTAACGGACGGAAACTATCAGCCCCAGCATTTT
D: -; J: TRBJ2-2; V: TRBV14; size: -; CDR3: CASSQVQNTGELFF; DNA: TGTGCCAGCAGCCAAGTACAGAACACCGGGGAGCTGTTTTTT
D: -; J: TRBJ2-7; V: TRBV11-3; size: -; CDR3: CASSPTGTGLVEQYF; DNA: TGTGCCAGCAGCCCTACCGGGACGGGGCTTGTGGAGCAGTACTTC
D: TRBD2; J: TRBJ2-5; V: TRBV7-8; size: -; CDR3: CASSQPGTAGDETQYF; DNA: TGTGCCAGCAGTCAGCCAGGGACTGCGGGGGATGAGACCCAGTACTTC
D: -; J: TRBJ1-1; V: TRBV30; size: many; CDR3: CAWRENTEAFF; DNA: TGTGCCTGGAGGGAGAACACTGAAGCTTTCTTT
D: -; J: TRBJ2-7; V: TRBV10-3; size: -; CDR3: CAISEDDGIGQYF; DNA: TGTGCCATCAGTGAGGACGACGGGATTGGACAGTACTTC
D: TRBD2; J: TRBJ2-5; V: TRBV6-2/TRBV6-3; size: few; CDR3: CASSRGGGGLAGAGLETQYF; DNA: TGTGCCAGCAGCAGGGGGGGTGGGGGACTAGCGGGAGCTGGGTTAGAGACCCAGTACTTC
D: -; J: TRBJ2-3; V: TRBV20-1; size: -; CDR3: CSAHSTDTQYF; DNA: TGCAGTGCACATAGCACAGATACGCAGTATTTT
D: -; J: TRBJ2-7; V: TRBV6-5; size: few; CDR3: CASSRSRDEQYF; DNA: TGTGCCAGCAGTAGAAGTCGTGACGAGCAGTACTTC
D: -; J: TRBJ1-1; V: TRBV12-3/TRBV12-4; size: few; CDR3: CASSLGGVDEAFF; DNA: TGTGCCAGCAGCCTGGGGGGGGTGGATGAAGCTTTCTTT
D: -; J: TRBJ2-3; V: TRBV29-1; size: many; CDR3: CSVVTDTQYF; DNA: TGCAGCGTAGTCACAGATACGCAGTATTTT
D: -; J: TRBJ1-3; V: TRBV7-6; size: few; CDR3: CASSSMGRTSSGNTIYF; DNA: TGTGCCAGCAGCTCAATGGGACGTACGAGCTCTGGAAACACCATATATTTT
D: -; J: TRBJ1-1; V: TRBV5-5; size: -; CDR3: CASSTASSAEAFF; DNA: TGTGCCAGCAGCACCGCGTCAAGCGCTGAAGCTTTCTTT
D: TRBD2; J: TRBJ2-1; V: TRBV20-1; size: many; CDR3: CSARLSGGSSYNEQFF; DNA: TGCAGTGCTAGGCTTAGCGGGGGGAGCTCCTACAATGAGCAGTTCTTC
D: -; J: TRBJ2-2; V: TRBV28; size: -; CDR3: CASSLFSGKPMNTGELFF; DNA: TGTGCCAGCAGTTTATTCTCAGGCAAACCTATGAACACCGGGGAGCTGTTTTTT
D: TRBD1; J: TRBJ1-5; V: TRBV24-1; size: few; CDR3: CATSQTGGSQPQHF; DNA: TGTGCCACCAGTCAGACAGGGGGTAGTCAGCCCCAGCATTTT
D: -; J: TRBJ1-2; V: TRBV7-2; size: few; CDR3: CASSARLAGNYGYTF; DNA: TGTGCCAGCAGCGCCCGACTGGCGGGGAACTATGGCTACACCTTC
D: -; J: TRBJ1-1; V: TRBV5-1; size: few; CDR3: CASSNDGAPGAFF; DNA: TGCGCCAGCAGCAATGACGGGGCACCCGGGGCTTTCTTT
D: -; J: TRBJ2-3; V: TRBV28; size: many; CDR3: CASSSSRIEADTQYF; DNA: TGTGCCAGCAGTTCATCTAGGATCGAGGCAGATACGCAGTATTTT
D: TRBD1; J: TRBJ1-2; V: TRBV29-1; size: many; CDR3: CSVEKRGATGPSF; DNA: TGCAGCGTTGAAAAAAGGGGGGCGACAGGGCCCTCCTTC
D: -; J: TRBJ2-2; V: TRBV10-3; size: many; CDR3: CAISDKAGTGELFF; DNA: TGTGCCATCAGTGATAAGGCTGGCACCGGGGAGCTGTTTTTT
D: TRBD2; J: TRBJ2-7; V: TRBV12-5; size: few; CDR3: CASGLAGTSGSYEQYF; DNA: TGTGCTAGTGGTTTGGCGGGGACTAGCGGATCATACGAGCAGTACTTC
D: -; J: TRBJ2-5; V: TRBV10-3; size: -; CDR3: CAISAHSGQYQETQYF; DNA: TGTGCCATCAGTGCCCATTCCGGACAGTACCAAGAGACCCAGTACTTC
D: TRBD1; J: TRBJ1-2; V: TRBV6-5; size: -; CDR3: CANSYGDSYGYTF; DNA: TGTGCCAACAGTTACGGGGACAGCTATGGCTACACCTTC
D: -; J: TRBJ2-5; V: TRBV29-1; size: many; CDR3: CSVATTLPETQYF; DNA: TGCAGCGTTGCAACGACCCTGCCGGAGACCCAGTACTTC
D: -; J: TRBJ1-4; V: TRBV4-3; size: -; CDR3: CASSQGTSSNEKLFF; DNA: TGCGCCAGCAGCCAAGGGACAAGCTCGAATGAAAAACTGTTTTTT
D: -; J: TRBJ2-1; V: TRBV6-2/TRBV6-3; size: few; CDR3: CASSSNRGALSSYNEQFF; DNA: TGTGCCAGCAGTTCCAACCGGGGGGCCCTCAGCTCCTACAATGAGCAGTTCTTC
D: -; J: TRBJ1-3; V: TRBV15; size: -; CDR3: CATSRDSGSGNTIYF; DNA: TGTGCCACCAGCAGAGATAGTGGATCTGGAAACACCATATATTTT
D: -; J: TRBJ2-2; V: TRBV20-1; size: -; CDR3: CSARDWKDTNTGELFF; DNA: TGCAGTGCTAGAGATTGGAAGGATACGAACACCGGGGAGCTGTTTTTT
D: -; J: TRBJ2-7; V: TRBV5-1; size: -; CDR3: CASGSGGVEQYF; DNA: TGCGCCAGCGGGTCCGGGGGCGTCGAGCAGTACTTC
D: TRBD2; J: TRBJ2-1; V: TRBV29-1; size: -; CDR3: CSVPSSGSSYNEQFF; DNA: TGCAGCGTTCCTTCTAGCGGGAGCTCCTACAATGAGCAGTTCTTC
D: -; J: TRBJ2-7; V: TRBV29-1; size: many; CDR3: CSVEGGAGKRDEQYF; DNA: TGCAGCGTTGAAGGGGGGGCAGGGAAAAGAGACGAGCAGTACTTC
D: -; J: TRBJ2-5; V: TRBV7-9; size: -; CDR3: CASSSGQLQETQYF; DNA: TGTGCCAGCAGCTCAGGACAGCTACAAGAGACCCAGTACTTC
D: TRBD2; J: TRBJ2-5; V: TRBV5-6; size: -; CDR3: CASTPLASGEETQYF; DNA: TGTGCCAGCACCCCGCTGGCTAGCGGGGAAGAGACCCAGTACTTC
D: -; J: TRBJ2-3; V: TRBV2; size: -; CDR3: CASRERSGTDTQYF; DNA: TGTGCCAGCAGGGAACGGAGCGGCACAGATACGCAGTATTTT
D: -; J: TRBJ2-7; V: TRBV20-1; size: many; CDR3: CSASGDTTYEQYF; DNA: TGCAGTGCTAGCGGGGACACAACCTACGAGCAGTACTTC